This T cell receptor (beta chain) was sequenced in a study of technical replicates of blood from several donors. Measured with immunoSEQ multiplex PCR; TCRdb has only the in-frame clones, and not every one. The sample records about 83,000 clones, about 92% being singletons. Looked up from germline, CDR1 is SNHLY and CDR2 is FYNNEI. The V end lost 5 bases, the J end lost 3 bases, and 6 bases lay between the germline ends. This CDR3 comprises 12 residues. The sample comprised T cells isolated from PBMCs. The chain joins TRBV2 to TRBJ2-3; D unclear. This TCR came from a human donor in good health. In DNA, the CDR3 is TGTGCCAGCAGTCCAGGAACAGATACGCAGTATTTT. Amino acids: CASSPGTDTQYF.